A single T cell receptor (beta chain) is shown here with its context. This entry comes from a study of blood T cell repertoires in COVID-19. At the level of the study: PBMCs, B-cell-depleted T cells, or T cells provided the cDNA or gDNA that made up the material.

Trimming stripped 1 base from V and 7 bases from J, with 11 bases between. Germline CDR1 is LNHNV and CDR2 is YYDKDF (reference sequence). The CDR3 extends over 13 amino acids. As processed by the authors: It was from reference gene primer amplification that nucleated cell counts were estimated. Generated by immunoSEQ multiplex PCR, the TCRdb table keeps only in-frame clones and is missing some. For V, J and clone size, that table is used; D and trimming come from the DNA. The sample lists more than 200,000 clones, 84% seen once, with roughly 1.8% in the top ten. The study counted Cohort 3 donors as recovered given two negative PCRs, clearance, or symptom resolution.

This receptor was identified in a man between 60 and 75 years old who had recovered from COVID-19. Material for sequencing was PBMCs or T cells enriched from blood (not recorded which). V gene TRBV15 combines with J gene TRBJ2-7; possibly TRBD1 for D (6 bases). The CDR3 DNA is TGTGCCACCAGCAGAGGGCAGGGGAAAGAGCAGTACTTC. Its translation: CATSRGQGKEQYF. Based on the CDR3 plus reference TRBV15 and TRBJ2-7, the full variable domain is DAMVIQNPRYQVTQFGKPVTLSCSQTLNHNVMYWYQQKSSQAPKLLFHYYDKDFNNEADTPDNFQSRRPNTSFCFLDIRSPGLGDTAMYLCATSRGQGKEQYFGPGTRLTVT.